Listed below are T cell receptor beta chains from one sample, sequenced in a study of blood T cell repertoires in COVID-19. Profiling relied on immunoSEQ multiplex PCR, and the TCRdb table lists in-frame clones only, not all of them. Here the sample spans about 130,000 clones, about four fifths being singletons. The sequencing input was peripheral blood. These receptors came from a woman between 65 and 79 years old with COVID-19, enrolled during active disease. The CDR3 runs from the conserved cysteine through the conserved F or W. D genes are given only for firm matches. The size entry is marked missing in some rows and otherwise reads once, few, many or a size class.

>TRBV6-5|.|TRBD1|TRBJ2-1
TGTGCCAGCAGTCGGGACAGGACATACAATGAGCAGTTCTTC
CASSRDRTYNEQFF
>TRBV14|.|.|TRBJ1-1
TGTGCCAGCAGCCAAAGGGCGGGGATGAACACTGAAGCTTTCTTT
CASSQRAGMNTEAFF
>TRBV7-8|once|.|TRBJ2-1
TGTGCCAGCAGCTTAGCGTTGCGGGGTGAGCAGTTCTTC
CASSLALRGEQFF
>TRBV14|.|TRBD2|TRBJ2-1
TGTGCCAGCAGCCAAGGGTCTAGCGGGGGGATAAGCTCCTACAATGAGCAGTTCTTC
CASSQGSSGGISSYNEQFF
>TRBV2|once|.|TRBJ1-5
TGTGCCAGCAATAAGAGACAGGACAATCAGCCCCAGCATTTT
CASNKRQDNQPQHF
>TRBV6-5|once|.|TRBJ1-1
TGTGCCAGCAGGGGGACATCGAACACTGAAGCTTTCTTT
CASRGTSNTEAFF
>TRBV6-6|.|TRBD2|TRBJ2-5
TGTGCCAGCAGCCCACCACAGCGGGGGGGACAAGAGACCCAGTACTTC
CASSPPQRGGQETQYF
>TRBV30|.|.|TRBJ2-3
TGTGCCTGGAGTGATCGTACGCAGTATTTT
CAWSDRTQYF
>TRBV2|.|TRBD2|TRBJ2-7
TGTGCCAGCAGTGGGGAGCGGGGGGACTCCTACGAGCAGTACTTC
CASSGERGDSYEQYF
>TRBV11-1|.|TRBD1|TRBJ2-1
TGTGCCAGCAGCTTAGACAGGGGCAATGAGCAGTTCTTC
CASSLDRGNEQFF
>TRBV5-6|.|TRBD1|TRBJ2-2
TGTGCCAGCAGCTGGACAGGGGGAAGAACCGGGGAGCTGTTTTTT
CASSWTGGRTGELFF
>TRBV6-6|.|TRBD1|TRBJ2-7
TGTGCCAGCAGCCCAAGGGGGCGAAACGAGCAGTACTTC
CASSPRGRNEQYF
>TRBV7-9|.|.|TRBJ2-5
TGTGCCAGCAGCTTAGCAGTTGCGGGCCAAGAGACCCAGTACTTC
CASSLAVAGQETQYF
>TRBV6-5|.|TRBD1|TRBJ2-3
TGTGCCAGCAGGAAACAGGGGACAGATACGCAGTATTTT
CASRKQGTDTQYF
>TRBV2|.|.|TRBJ2-7
TGTGCCAGCAGTGAGAACAGGATCTACGAGCAGTACTTC
CASSENRIYEQYF
>TRBV18|.|.|TRBJ2-7
TGTGCCAGCTCCCCAAGAGAGTTCTCCTACGAGCAGTACTTC
CASSPREFSYEQYF
>TRBV7-9|few|.|TRBJ1-1
TGTGCCAGCAGCAACCCCCACATGAACACTGAAGCTTTCTTT
CASSNPHMNTEAFF
>TRBV27|few|TRBD2|TRBJ2-1
TGTGCCAGCAGATTTAGCGGGGGCGGAAACAATGAGCAGTTCTTC
CASRFSGGGNNEQFF
>TRBV5-6|.|.|TRBJ2-5
TGTGCCAGCAGCTTTTCTCTGTTTCAAGAGACCCAGTACTTC
CASSFSLFQETQYF
>TRBV6-6|.|.|TRBJ1-2
TGTGCCAGCACCCGAGACACGTCCCATGGCTACACCTTC
CASTRDTSHGYTF
>TRBV9|.|.|TRBJ1-2
TGTGCCAGCAGCGTAGAATTACGGGGGGCGGATGGCTACACCTTC
CASSVELRGADGYTF
>TRBV30|few|.|TRBJ1-2
TGTGCCTGGAGCCCCTTCGGTATCTATGGCTACACCTTC
CAWSPFGIYGYTF
>TRBV11-2|.|TRBD2|TRBJ2-5
TGTGCCAGCAGCCCCCGCCGGCGGGGGGGCATGGAGACCCAGTACTTC
CASSPRRRGGMETQYF
>TRBV3-1/TRBV3-2|few|.|TRBJ1-3
TGTGCCAGCAGCCATGGGGGGGTCTACGGAAACACCATATATTTT
CASSHGGVYGNTIYF
>TRBV4-1|few|.|TRBJ1-6
TGCGCCAGCAGCCAAGAAACGGGCCGGCGGGCCCTCCACTTT
CASSQETGRRALHF
>TRBV7-6|.|TRBD1|TRBJ1-3
TGTGCCAGCAGCGCACAGGGGTCTGGAAACACCATATATTTT
CASSAQGSGNTIYF
>TRBV13|.|.|TRBJ2-3
TGTGCCAGCAGCGGCGGAGGGGGGGCTAAAGATACGCAGTATTTT
CASSGGGGAKDTQYF
>TRBV7-2|few|TRBD2|TRBJ2-7
TGTGCCAGCAGTGCAACTAGCGGGGGTCTCTCCTACGAGCAGTACTTC
CASSATSGGLSYEQYF
>TRBV2|.|.|TRBJ1-5
TGTGCCAGCAGTGAAGCGAACAGGGCCCAGCCCCAGCATTTT
CASSEANRAQPQHF
>TRBV2|.|TRBD2|TRBJ2-5
TGTGCCAGCGCTCCTCTTCCCGGGACTAGGAATCAAGAGACCCAGTACTTC
CASAPLPGTRNQETQYF
>TRBV7-8|.|.|TRBJ2-7
TGTGCCAGCAGCCCAGACTACGAGCAGTACTTC
CASSPDYEQYF
>TRBV7-9|once|.|TRBJ2-3
TGTGCCAGCAGCTTTGTGAGCAAGAACACAGATACGCAGTATTTT
CASSFVSKNTDTQYF
>TRBV27|few|TRBD1|TRBJ1-1
TGTGCCAGCAGTTTAACGACAGGGAAGCACACTGAAGCTTTCTTT
CASSLTTGKHTEAFF
>TRBV9|.|TRBD1|TRBJ1-1
TGTGCCAGCAGCGCCGGGACAGGGGGCGCGGGCACTGAAGCTTTCTTT
CASSAGTGGAGTEAFF
>TRBV5-1|.|.|TRBJ2-7
TGCGCCAGCAGACCCAACCAGGGGCAGGGGTTGTGGGAGCAGTACTTC
CASRPNQGQGLWEQYF
>TRBV19|.|TRBD1|TRBJ1-5
TGTGCCAGTCGGACAGGGGGCGAAAATCAGCCCCAGCATTTT
CASRTGGENQPQHF
>TRBV5-1|many|TRBD1|TRBJ2-7
TGCGCCAGCAGCCCGGACAGGGGGGCGAACGAGCAGTACTTC
CASSPDRGANEQYF
>TRBV28|.|TRBD1|TRBJ1-2
TGTGCCAGCAGTTTACAGGGGGCGATCGACTATGGCTACACCTTC
CASSLQGAIDYGYTF
>TRBV19|.|.|TRBJ2-2
TGTGCCAGTAGTCAGCGAAACACCGGGGAGCTGTTTTTT
CASSQRNTGELFF
>TRBV19|once|TRBD1|TRBJ1-4
TGTGCCAGTAGTGCCCGGGACAGGGGAAATGAAAAACTGTTTTTT
CASSARDRGNEKLFF
>TRBV28|.|TRBD1|TRBJ1-2
TGTGCCAGCAGTTTATTGGCAGGGGGTGGCTACACCTTC
CASSLLAGGGYTF
>TRBV30|.|.|TRBJ1-6
TGTGCCCACAGTGGCAGGTCTAATTCACCCCTCCACTTT
CAHSGRSNSPLHF